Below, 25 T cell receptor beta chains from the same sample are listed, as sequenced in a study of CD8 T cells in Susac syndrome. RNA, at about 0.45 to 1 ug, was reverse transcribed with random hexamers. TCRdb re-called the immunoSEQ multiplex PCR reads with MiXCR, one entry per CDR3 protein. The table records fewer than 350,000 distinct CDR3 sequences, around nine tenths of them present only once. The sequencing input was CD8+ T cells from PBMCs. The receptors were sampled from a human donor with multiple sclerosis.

DNA for the CDR3: TGTGCCAGCAGCTGGACCGCGCAGGGCGACAATGAGCAGTTCTTC. Translated: CASSWTAQGDNEQFF. V and J are TRBV5-6 and TRBJ2-1; tentatively, D is TRBD1 (5 bases). V lost 3 bases, J lost 5 bases, and 15 bases lay in between. The germline gives CDR1 SGHDT, CDR2 YYEEEE. This CDR3 is 15 amino acids long.

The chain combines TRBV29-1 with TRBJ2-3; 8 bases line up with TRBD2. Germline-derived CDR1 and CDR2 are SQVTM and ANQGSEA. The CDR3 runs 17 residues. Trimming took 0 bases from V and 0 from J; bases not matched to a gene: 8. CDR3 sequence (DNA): TGCAGCGTTGAAGATCGAGGGATAGCGGGGAGCACAGATACGCAGTATTTT. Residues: CSVEDRGIAGSTDTQYF.

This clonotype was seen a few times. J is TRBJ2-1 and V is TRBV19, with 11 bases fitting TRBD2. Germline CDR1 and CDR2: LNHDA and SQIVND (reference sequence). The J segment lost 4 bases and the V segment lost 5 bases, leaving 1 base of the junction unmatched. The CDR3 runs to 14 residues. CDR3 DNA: TGTGCCAGTAGTCTAGCGGGGGGTTACAATGAGCAGTTCTTC. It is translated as CASSLAGGYNEQFF.

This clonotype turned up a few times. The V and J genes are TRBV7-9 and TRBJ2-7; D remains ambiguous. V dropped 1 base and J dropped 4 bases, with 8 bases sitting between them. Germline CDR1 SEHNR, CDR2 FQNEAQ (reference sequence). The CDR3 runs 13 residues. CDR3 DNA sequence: TGTGCCAGCAGCTTAGGTCAGGAGTACGAGCAGTACTTC. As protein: CASSLGQEYEQYF. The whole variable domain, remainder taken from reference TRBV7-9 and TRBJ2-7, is DTGVSQNPRHKITKRGQNVTFRCDPISEHNRLYWYRQTLGQGPEFLTYFQNEAQLEKSRLLSDRFSAERPKGSFSTLEIQRTEQGDSAMYLCASSLGQEYEQYFGPGTRLTVT.

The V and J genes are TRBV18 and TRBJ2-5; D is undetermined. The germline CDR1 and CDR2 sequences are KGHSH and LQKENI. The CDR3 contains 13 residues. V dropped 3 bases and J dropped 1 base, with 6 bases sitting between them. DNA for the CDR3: TGTGCCAGCTCACCCGTCAGCCAAGAGACCCAGTACTTC. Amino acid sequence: CASSPVSQETQYF.

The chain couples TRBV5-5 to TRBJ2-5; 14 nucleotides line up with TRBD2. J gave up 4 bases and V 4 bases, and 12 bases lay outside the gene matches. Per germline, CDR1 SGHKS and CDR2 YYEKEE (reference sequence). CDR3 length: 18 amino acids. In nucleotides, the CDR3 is TGTGCCAGCAGCCCGGGACTAGCGGGGGCTGCTGTGGGAGAGACCCAGTACTTC. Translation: CASSPGLAGAAVGETQYF.

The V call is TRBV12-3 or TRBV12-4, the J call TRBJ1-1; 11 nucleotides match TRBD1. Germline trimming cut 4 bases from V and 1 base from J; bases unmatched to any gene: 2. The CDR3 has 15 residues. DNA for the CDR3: TGTGCCAGCAGTTCCGGACAGGGGGCGAACACTGAAGCTTTCTTT. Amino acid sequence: CASSSGQGANTEAFF.

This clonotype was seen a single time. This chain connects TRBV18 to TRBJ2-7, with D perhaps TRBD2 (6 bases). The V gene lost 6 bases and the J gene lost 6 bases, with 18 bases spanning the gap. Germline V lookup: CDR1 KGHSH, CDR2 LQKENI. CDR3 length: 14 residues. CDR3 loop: CASSPGETQGEQYF. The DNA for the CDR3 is TGTGCCAGCTCCCCGGGGGAGACCCAGGGCGAGCAGTACTTC.

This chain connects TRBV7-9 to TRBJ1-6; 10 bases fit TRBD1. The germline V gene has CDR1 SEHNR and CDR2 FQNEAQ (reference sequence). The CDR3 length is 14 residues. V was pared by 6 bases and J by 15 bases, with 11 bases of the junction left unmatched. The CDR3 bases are TGTGCCAGCAGTTCCGGGACAGGGGATATGGTCCTCCACTTT. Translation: CASSSGTGDMVLHF.

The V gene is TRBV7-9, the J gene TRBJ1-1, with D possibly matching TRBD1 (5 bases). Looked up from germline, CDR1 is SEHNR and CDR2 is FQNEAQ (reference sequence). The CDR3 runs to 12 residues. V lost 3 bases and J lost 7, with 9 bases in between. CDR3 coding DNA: TGTGCCAGCAGCTTCAGGGAGGATGAAGCTTTCTTT. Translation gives CASSFREDEAFF.

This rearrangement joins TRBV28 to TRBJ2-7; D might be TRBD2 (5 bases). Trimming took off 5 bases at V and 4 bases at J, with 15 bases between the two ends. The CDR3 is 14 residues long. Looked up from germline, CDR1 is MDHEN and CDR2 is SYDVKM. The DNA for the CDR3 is TGTGCCAGCAGTACTCCTCGGGATAGATACGAGCAGTACTTC. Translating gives CASSTPRDRYEQYF.

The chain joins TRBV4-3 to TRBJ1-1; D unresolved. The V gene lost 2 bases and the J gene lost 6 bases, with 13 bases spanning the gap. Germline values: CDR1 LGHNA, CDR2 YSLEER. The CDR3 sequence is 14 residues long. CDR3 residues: CASSQSERTPEAFF. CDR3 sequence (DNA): TGCGCCAGCAGCCAATCCGAGCGAACTCCTGAAGCTTTCTTT.

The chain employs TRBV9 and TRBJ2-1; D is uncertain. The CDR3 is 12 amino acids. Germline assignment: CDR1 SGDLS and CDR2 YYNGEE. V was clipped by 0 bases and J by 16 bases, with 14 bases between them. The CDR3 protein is CASSVAGTQLFF. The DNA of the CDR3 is TGTGCCAGCAGCGTAGCTGGTACTCAACTCTTCTTC. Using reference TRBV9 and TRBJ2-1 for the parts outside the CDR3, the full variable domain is DSGVTQTPKHLITATGQRVTLRCSPRSGDLSVYWYQQSLDQGLQFLIQYYNGEERAKGNILERFSAQQFPDLHSELNLSSLELGDSALYFCASSVAGTQLFFGPGTRLTVL.

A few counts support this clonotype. Written as DNA, the CDR3 is TGCGCCAGCAGCCTCGGCCCCGCAGGCGAGCAGTACTTC. It specifies CASSLGPAGEQYF. The chain uses TRBV5-1 and TRBJ2-7, with D unclear. Germline lookup yields CDR1 SGHRS and CDR2 YFSETQ. The length of the CDR3 is 13 residues. Deletions cut 4 bases from V and 6 bases from J, with 14 bases between. The full variable domain, completed using reference TRBV5-1 and TRBJ2-7, is KAGVTQTPRYLIKTRGQQVTLSCSPISGHRSVSWYQQTPGQGLQFLFEYFSETQRNKGNFPGRFSGRQFSNSRSEMNVSTLELGDSALYLCASSLGPAGEQYFGPGTRLTVT.

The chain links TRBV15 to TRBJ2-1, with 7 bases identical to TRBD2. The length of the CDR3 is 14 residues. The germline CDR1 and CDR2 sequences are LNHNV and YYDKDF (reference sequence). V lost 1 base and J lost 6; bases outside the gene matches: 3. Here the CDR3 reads CATSRGREGNEQFF. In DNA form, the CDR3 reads TGTGCCACCAGCAGAGGCAGGGAGGGCAATGAGCAGTTCTTC.

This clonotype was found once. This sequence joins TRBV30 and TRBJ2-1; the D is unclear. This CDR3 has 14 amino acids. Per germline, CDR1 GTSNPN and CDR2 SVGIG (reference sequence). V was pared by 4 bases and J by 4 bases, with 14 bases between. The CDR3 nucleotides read TGTGCCTGGATGGGCCTATCTTCATACAATGAGCAGTTCTTC. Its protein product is CAWMGLSSYNEQFF.

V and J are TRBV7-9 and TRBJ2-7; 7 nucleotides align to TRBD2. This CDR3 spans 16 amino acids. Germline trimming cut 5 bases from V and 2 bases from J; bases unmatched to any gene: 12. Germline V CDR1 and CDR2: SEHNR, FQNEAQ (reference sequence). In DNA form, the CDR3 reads TGTGCCAGCAGCCGATTCGCTGGCGGGAGAGCCTACGAGCAGTACTTC. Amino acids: CASSRFAGGRAYEQYF.

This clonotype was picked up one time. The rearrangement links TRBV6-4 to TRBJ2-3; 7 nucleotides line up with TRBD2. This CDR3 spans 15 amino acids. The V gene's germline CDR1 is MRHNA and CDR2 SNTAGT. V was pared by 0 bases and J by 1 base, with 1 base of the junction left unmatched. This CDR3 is CASSDSGGGTDTQYF. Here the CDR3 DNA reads TGTGCCAGCAGTGACTCGGGGGGGGGCACAGATACGCAGTATTTT.

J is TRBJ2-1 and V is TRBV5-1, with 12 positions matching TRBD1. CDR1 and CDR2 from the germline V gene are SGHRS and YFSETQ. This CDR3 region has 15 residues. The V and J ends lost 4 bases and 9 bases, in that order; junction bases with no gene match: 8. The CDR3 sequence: CASSPGTGGLLEQFF. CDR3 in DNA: TGCGCCAGCAGCCCCGGGACAGGGGGCCTTCTTGAGCAGTTCTTC.

CDR3 sequence reads: CASESGTAYEQYF. CDR3 bases: TGTGCCAGCGAATCCGGGACAGCCTACGAGCAGTACTTC. The J gene is TRBJ2-7, the V gene TRBV5-8, with 7 bases identical to TRBD1. Germline trimming cut 7 bases from V and 2 bases from J; bases unmatched to any gene: 6. The CDR3 totals 13 residues. Germline values: CDR1 SGHTS, CDR2 YDEGEE. Based on the CDR3 plus reference TRBV5-8 and TRBJ2-7, the full variable domain is EAGVTQSPTHLIKTRGQQATLRCSPISGHTSVYWYQQALGLGLQFLLWYDEGEERNRGNFPPRFSGRQFPNYSSELNVNALELEDSALYLCASESGTAYEQYFGPGTRLTVT.

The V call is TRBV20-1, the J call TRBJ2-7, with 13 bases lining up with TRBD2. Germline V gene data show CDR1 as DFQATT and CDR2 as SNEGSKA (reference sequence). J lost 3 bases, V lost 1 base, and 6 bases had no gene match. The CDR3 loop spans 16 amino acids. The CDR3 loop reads CSARGGLAGVGYEQYF. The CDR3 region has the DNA TGCAGTGCTAGAGGTGGACTAGCGGGAGTGGGCTACGAGCAGTACTTC.

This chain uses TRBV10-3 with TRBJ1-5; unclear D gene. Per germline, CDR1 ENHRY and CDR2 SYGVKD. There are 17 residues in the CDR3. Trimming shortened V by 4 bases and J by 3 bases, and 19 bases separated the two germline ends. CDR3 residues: CAISGTPTDTYNQPQHF. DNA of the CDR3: TGTGCCATCAGTGGGACGCCAACAGATACCTACAATCAGCCCCAGCATTTT.

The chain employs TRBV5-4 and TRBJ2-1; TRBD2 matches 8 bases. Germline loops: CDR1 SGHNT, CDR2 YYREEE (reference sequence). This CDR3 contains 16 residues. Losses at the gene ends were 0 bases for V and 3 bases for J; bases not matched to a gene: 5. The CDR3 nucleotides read TGTGCCAGCAGCTTGGAAATAGCGGGGAGCTACAATGAGCAGTTCTTC. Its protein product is CASSLEIAGSYNEQFF.

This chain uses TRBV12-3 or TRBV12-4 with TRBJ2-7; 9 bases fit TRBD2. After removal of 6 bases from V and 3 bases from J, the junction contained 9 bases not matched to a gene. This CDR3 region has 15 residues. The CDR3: CASRPPGLAVYEQYF. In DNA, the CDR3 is TGTGCCAGCAGACCTCCGGGACTAGCTGTCTACGAGCAGTACTTC.

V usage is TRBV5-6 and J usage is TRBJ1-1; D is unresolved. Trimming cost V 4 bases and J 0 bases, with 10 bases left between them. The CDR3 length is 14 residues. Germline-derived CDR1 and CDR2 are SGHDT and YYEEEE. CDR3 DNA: TGTGCCAGCAGCCGCGCGGTAGTGAACACTGAAGCTTTCTTT. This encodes CASSRAVVNTEAFF.